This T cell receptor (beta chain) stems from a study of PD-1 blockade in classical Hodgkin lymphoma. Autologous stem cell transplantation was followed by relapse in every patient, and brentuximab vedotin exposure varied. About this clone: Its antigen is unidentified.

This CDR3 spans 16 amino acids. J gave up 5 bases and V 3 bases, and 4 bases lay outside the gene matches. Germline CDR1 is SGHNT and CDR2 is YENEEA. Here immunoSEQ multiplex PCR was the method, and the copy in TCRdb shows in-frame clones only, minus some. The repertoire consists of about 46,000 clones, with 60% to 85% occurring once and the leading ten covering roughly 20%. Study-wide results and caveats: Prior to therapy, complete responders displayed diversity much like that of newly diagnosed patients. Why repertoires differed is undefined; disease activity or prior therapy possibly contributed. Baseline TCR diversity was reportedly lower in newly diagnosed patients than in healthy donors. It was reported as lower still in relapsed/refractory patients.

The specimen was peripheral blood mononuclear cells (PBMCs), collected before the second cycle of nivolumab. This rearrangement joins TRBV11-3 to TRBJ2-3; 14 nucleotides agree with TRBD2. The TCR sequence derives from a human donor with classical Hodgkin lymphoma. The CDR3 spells CASSLGLAGAIDTQYF. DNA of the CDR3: TGTGCCAGCAGCTTGGGACTAGCGGGAGCGATAGATACGCAGTATTTT.